This T cell receptor beta chain is drawn from a study of blood T cell repertoires in COVID-19. On the study more broadly: Researchers got acute and convalescent COVID-19 samples from the United States, Italy and Spain.

The V end was cut by 3 bases, the J end by 4 bases, with 21 bases between. This CDR3 region has 17 residues. Germline CDR1 is LGHDT and CDR2 is YNNKEL (reference sequence). Clones were sequenced by immunoSEQ multiplex PCR, and TCRdb holds only the in-frame ones, with some missing. The sample gives 250,000 to 350,000 clones, under 95% of which show up once; 2.6% is in the top ten. V usage is TRBV3-1 (or the pseudogene TRBV3-2) and J usage is TRBJ1-2; TRBD1 might be the D (5 bases). The source material was PBMCs or T cells enriched from blood (not recorded which). This receptor was taken from a man aged 60 to 69 who had recovered from COVID-19. The CDR3 loop is CASSHQGSGWLGYGYTF. CDR3 DNA: TGTGCCAGCAGCCACCAGGGAAGTGGTTGGTTAGGCTATGGCTACACCTTC.